Given below is one T cell receptor beta chain in context. Its cognate antigen is unknown. Primers: 60 Vbeta forward and 13 Jbeta reverse. The protocol was immunoSEQ multiplex PCR, while the TCRdb copy is restricted to in-frame clones and leaves out a portion. This sample has around 140,000 clones; over 65% occur once, and the top ten carry about 1.8%. This sample stems from a study of cytomegalovirus exposure and HLA in healthy donors. Study as a whole: Early on, a data release was issued that held 65 million to 100 million unique TCRs from HLA-typed donors. General observations from the study: An analysis done earlier found most TCR beta V segments productive about 87% or about 30% of the time.

The specimen sequenced was PBMCs. This TCR derives from a female donor in good health and CMV-seropositive.

CDR3 sequence reads: CASSLAGGSSANYGYTF. As DNA, the CDR3 is TGCGCCAGCAGCTTGGCAGGGGGTTCCTCCGCTAACTATGGCTACACCTTC. V gene TRBV5-1 combines with J gene TRBJ1-2; TRBD1 aligns across 7 bases. V dropped 0 bases and J dropped 0; count of bases not matched to a gene: 8. CDR1 and CDR2 from the germline V gene are SGHRS and YFSETQ. The CDR3 length is 17 residues.